The next 24 T cell receptor beta chains were all read from a single sample in a study of OX40 agonist ivuxolimab in advanced cancers. Generated by immunoSEQ multiplex PCR, the TCRdb table keeps only in-frame clones and is missing some. The sample holds 50,000 to 75,000 clones, roughly 90% seen once. Sequencing used CD4+ or CD8+ T cells sorted from blood, obtained in a trial of the OX40 agonist ivuxolimab. Source of these receptors: an adult with an advanced solid tumor such as melanoma, head and neck, liver or kidney cancer.

The CDR3: CASSPFGSRETQYF. Written as DNA, the CDR3 is TGTGCCAGCAGCCCATTTGGTAGTAGAGAGACCCAGTACTTC. J is TRBJ2-5 and V is TRBV7-6; D call uncertain. The V end was cut by 5 bases, the J end by 4 bases, with 14 bases between. CDR1 is SGHVS and CDR2 is FNYEAQ in the germline V gene. The CDR3 has 14 amino acids.

CDR3 loop: CASSLGGYDEQFF. The CDR3 DNA is TGTGCCAGCAGCCTAGGGGGGTACGATGAGCAGTTCTTC. The V and J genes are TRBV11-3 and TRBJ2-1, with D perhaps TRBD1 or TRBD2 (6 bases each). Trimming took off 5 bases at V and 8 bases at J, with 13 bases between the two ends. The germline V gene has CDR1 SGHNT and CDR2 YENEEA. The CDR3 totals 13 residues.

This clone has a handful of counts. J is TRBJ1-3 and V is TRBV5-4, with D possibly matching TRBD1 (5 bases). V dropped 3 bases and J dropped 0 bases, with 10 bases sitting between them. Germline assignment: CDR1 SGHNT and CDR2 YYREEE (reference sequence). The CDR3 has 15 residues. The CDR3 region has the DNA TGTGCCAGCAGCTCCCCGACAGCCTCTGGAAACACCATATATTTT. It specifies CASSSPTASGNTIYF.

J is TRBJ1-5 and V is TRBV19; weak D call: TRBD1 (5 bases). V was clipped by 5 bases and J by 3 bases, with 11 bases between them. CDR3 length: 14 residues. Germline CDR1 reads LNHDA; CDR2 reads SQIVND (reference sequence). The CDR3 reads CASSGRDSNQPQHF. CDR3 bases: TGTGCCAGTAGTGGCCGGGACTCCAATCAGCCCCAGCATTTT.

Comments on this clone: Other DNA sequences in this sample translate to the same CDR3. CDR3 region: CASSLAGNTEAFF. DNA for the CDR3: TGTGCCAGCAGCTTGGCCGGGAACACTGAAGCTTTCTTT. This rearrangement joins TRBV5-6 to TRBJ1-1; no firm D call. Germline V gives CDR1 SGHDT, CDR2 YYEEEE. Trimming pared 0 bases from V and 1 base from J, leaving 4 bases between. The CDR3 runs 13 residues.

The CDR3 bases are TGTGCCAGCAGTGACTCGAGGGGGACAGGGGGTGAGCAGTTCTTC. Protein product: CASSDSRGTGGEQFF. The gene calls are TRBV6-4 and TRBJ2-1; TRBD1 matches at 11 bases. The CDR3 runs 15 residues. Germline V gene sequence: CDR1 MRHNA, CDR2 SNTAGT. Losses at the gene ends were 0 bases for V and 9 bases for J; bases not matched to a gene: 4.

This clone was seen a handful of times. V is TRBV27 and J is TRBJ1-6; TRBD1 matches at 7 bases. The V segment lost 8 bases and the J segment 7 bases; nucleotides outside the gene matches: 8. The CDR3 extends over 14 amino acids. Germline V CDR1 and CDR2: MNHEY, SMNVEV (reference sequence). The CDR3 sequence is CASRDRSENSPLHF. The CDR3 DNA sequence: TGTGCCAGCCGGGACAGATCGGAAAATTCACCCCTCCACTTT.

V usage is TRBV18 and J usage is TRBJ2-4; 10 bases align to TRBD1. With V trimmed by 3 bases and J by 1 base, 18 bases remained unmatched. In germline, CDR1 is KGHSH, CDR2 LQKENI. The CDR3 is 21 amino acids. The CDR3: CASSPVLGTGVKGYAKNIQYF. For the CDR3, the DNA is TGTGCCAGCTCACCTGTTCTCGGGACAGGGGTGAAGGGGTACGCCAAAAACATTCAGTACTTC.

The rearrangement links TRBV2 to TRBJ2-1, with TRBD2 identical over 8 bases. V was clipped by 2 bases and J by 3 bases; unmatched bases: 3. The germline gives CDR1 SNHLY, CDR2 FYNNEI. The length of the CDR3 is 15 residues. The CDR3 protein is CASSESGGFYNEQFF. In nucleotides, the CDR3 is TGTGCCAGCAGTGAAAGCGGGGGCTTCTACAATGAGCAGTTCTTC.

V gene TRBV13 combines with J gene TRBJ2-1; TRBD2 aligns across 7 bases. Germline lookup yields CDR1 PRHDT and CDR2 FYEKMQ (reference sequence). This CDR3 comprises 13 residues. V lost 7 bases and J lost 7; bases outside the gene matches: 7. CDR3 coding DNA: TGTGCCAGCACCCAATGGGGGGGGAATGAGCAGTTCTTC. This sequence encodes CASTQWGGNEQFF. Filled out from reference TRBV13 and TRBJ2-1, the complete variable domain reads AAGVIQSPRHLIKEKRETATLKCYPIPRHDTVYWYQQGPGQDPQFLISFYEKMQSDKGSIPDRFSAQQFSDYHSELNMSSLELGDSALYFCASTQWGGNEQFFGPGTRLTVL.

This rearrangement joins TRBV5-8 to TRBJ2-3; D gene unclear. The CDR3 has 16 amino acids. Per the germline V gene, CDR1 is SGHTS and CDR2 is YDEGEE. The V gene lost 0 bases and the J gene lost 4 bases, with 15 bases spanning the gap. CDR3 residues: CASSLVSRLSSDTQYF. The CDR3 DNA is TGTGCCAGCAGCTTGGTTTCAAGGTTGAGTTCAGATACGCAGTATTTT.

CDR3 protein: CASSYVTGVNTEAFF. CDR3 coding DNA: TGTGCCAGCAGCTACGTTACAGGGGTGAACACTGAAGCTTTCTTT. The rearrangement uses TRBV13 and TRBJ1-1, with 7 bases aligning to TRBD1. The CDR3 loop spans 15 amino acids. The J segment lost 0 bases and the V segment lost 4 bases, leaving 5 bases of the junction unmatched. CDR1 PRHDT and CDR2 FYEKMQ come from the germline V gene (reference sequence).

This chain links TRBV27 with TRBJ1-4, with TRBD1 as a possible D gene (6 bases). CDR1 and CDR2 (germline): MNHEY, SMNVEV (reference sequence). The CDR3 runs to 14 residues. V gave up 10 bases and J gave up 8 bases, with 20 bases separating them. CDR3 amino acids: CANAGEGESEKLFF. In DNA form, the CDR3 reads TGTGCCAACGCAGGGGAAGGGGAGAGCGAAAAACTGTTTTTT.

The chain carries TRBV30 and TRBJ1-2; D remains ambiguous. In germline, CDR1 is GTSNPN, CDR2 SVGIG (reference sequence). The CDR3 has 11 amino acids. The CDR3 sequence is CALGRLYGYTF. CDR3 nucleotides: TGTGCTTTGGGCAGGCTTTATGGCTACACCTTC.

The genes are TRBV10-1 and TRBJ1-1; tentative D call: TRBD1 (5 bases). The germline V gene encodes CDR1 WNHNN and CDR2 SYGVQD (reference sequence). Trimming took off 3 bases at V and 5 bases at J, with 13 bases between the two ends. This CDR3 is built from 14 residues. Here the CDR3 reads CASSDPGMGTEAFF. The CDR3 region has the DNA TGCGCCAGCAGTGACCCAGGGATGGGGACTGAAGCTTTCTTT.

V usage is TRBV4-1 and J usage is TRBJ1-4; D is ambiguous. The CDR3 covers 14 residues. The V gene's germline CDR1 is MGHRA and CDR2 YSYEKL. The germline V and J ends were trimmed by 5 bases and 8 bases, with 15 bases remaining between them. The CDR3 nucleotides read TGCGCCAGCAGCACGATAATCTCCGAAGAAAAACTGTTTTTT. The encoded protein is CASSTIISEEKLFF.

V usage is TRBV1 and J usage is TRBJ2-7. TRBV1 is reported as a pseudogene. The CDR3 is 13 amino acids. For the CDR3, the DNA is TGCACCAGCAGCCAACCCCCCTGGGACGAGCAGTACTTC. Translated: CTSSQPPWDEQYF.

CDR3 bases: TGTGCCAGCAGCCTCGGGGGTAGCTCCTACAATGAGCAGTTCTTC. As protein: CASSLGGSSYNEQFF. V usage is TRBV27 and J usage is TRBJ2-1; a weak D match, TRBD2 (6 bases). The CDR3 covers 15 residues. V lost 6 bases, J lost 0 bases, and 12 bases lay in between. CDR1 is MNHEY, CDR2 SMNVEV, per germline (reference sequence).

This clone was seen just once. The chain employs TRBV4-1 and TRBJ2-7; D remains ambiguous. The CDR3 totals 15 residues. V was pared by 1 base and J by 3 bases, with 13 bases between. Looked up from germline, CDR1 is MGHRA and CDR2 is YSYEKL. CDR3 region: CASSQVRHTDYEQYF. CDR3 DNA: TGCGCCAGCAGCCAAGTCAGGCACACCGACTACGAGCAGTACTTC.

In its sample, this clone was seen a few times. V and J are TRBV18 and TRBJ2-2; D ambiguous. Germline V lookup: CDR1 KGHSH, CDR2 LQKENI. This CDR3 has 11 amino acids. V lost 8 bases, J lost 3 bases, and 4 bases lay in between. The CDR3: CASTYTGELFF. The CDR3 DNA is TGTGCCAGCACGTACACCGGGGAGCTGTTTTTT.

This chain uses TRBV9 with TRBJ2-1; 7 bases are shared with TRBD2. CDR3 length equals 14 residues. V lost 2 bases to trimming and J lost 5 bases; unmatched junction nucleotides: 4. Germline CDR1 SGDLS, CDR2 YYNGEE. This CDR3 is CASSVRTSDNEQFF. CDR3 nucleotide sequence: TGTGCCAGCAGCGTGAGGACTAGTGACAATGAGCAGTTCTTC. The whole variable domain, remainder taken from reference TRBV9 and TRBJ2-1, is DSGVTQTPKHLITATGQRVTLRCSPRSGDLSVYWYQQSLDQGLQFLIQYYNGEERAKGNILERFSAQQFPDLHSELNLSSLELGDSALYFCASSVRTSDNEQFFGPGTRLTVL.

The chain has TRBV13 and TRBJ1-5, with no clear D. Germline values: CDR1 PRHDT, CDR2 FYEKMQ (reference sequence). This CDR3 is 14 amino acids long. Trimming left V 6 bases short and J 0 bases short, with 9 bases between. As DNA, the CDR3 is TGTGCCAGCAGTGAGGGAGGTAGCAATCAGCCCCAGCATTTT. As protein: CASSEGGSNQPQHF.

The rearrangement links TRBV7-8 to TRBJ2-7; 12 nucleotides line up with TRBD1. The junction had 13 bases not matched to a gene; V was cut back by 6 bases and J by 7 bases. Germline V gene sequence: CDR1 SGHVS, CDR2 FQNEAQ. This CDR3 contains 16 residues. CDR3 loop: CASSLLSGTGGSEQYF. In DNA, the CDR3 is TGTGCCAGCAGTCTACTTTCCGGGACAGGGGGCTCTGAGCAGTACTTC.

This chain links TRBV19 with TRBJ1-4; 7 nucleotides agree with TRBD1. CDR3 length equals 15 residues. CDR1 is LNHDA, CDR2 SQIVND, per germline (reference sequence). After removal of 7 bases from V and 4 bases from J, the junction contained 9 bases not matched to a gene. The CDR3 DNA sequence: TGTGCCAGTAACCCTACAGGGGACCTTAATGAAAAACTGTTTTTT. This sequence encodes CASNPTGDLNEKLFF.